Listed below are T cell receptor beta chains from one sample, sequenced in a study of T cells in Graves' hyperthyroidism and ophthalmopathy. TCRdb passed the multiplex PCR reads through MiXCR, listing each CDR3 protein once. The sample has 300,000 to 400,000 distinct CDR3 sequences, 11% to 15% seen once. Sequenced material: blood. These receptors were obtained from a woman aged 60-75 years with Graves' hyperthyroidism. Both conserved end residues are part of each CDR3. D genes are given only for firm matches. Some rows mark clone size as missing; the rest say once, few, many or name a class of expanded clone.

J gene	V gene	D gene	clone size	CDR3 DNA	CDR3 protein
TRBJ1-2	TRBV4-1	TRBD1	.	TGCGCCAGCAGCCTTGGACAGGGCTCTAACTATGGCTACACCTTC	CASSLGQGSNYGYTF
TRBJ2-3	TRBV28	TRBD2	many	TGTGCCAGCCCGCCCCCGGGACTAGCGCTTGGGGGAGATACGCAGTATTTT	CASPPPGLALGGDTQYF
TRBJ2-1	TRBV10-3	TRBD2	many	TGTGCCAGCGCATCCGGGACTAGCGTAGGCAATGAGCAGTTCTTC	CASASGTSVGNEQFF
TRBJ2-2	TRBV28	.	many	TGTGCCAGCAGCCCCCCTGGCCGGGCCGTAACCGGGGAGCTGTTTTTT	CASSPPGRAVTGELFF
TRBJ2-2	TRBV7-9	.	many	TGTGCCAGCAGCTTGTCGATCGACGGGGAGCTGTTTTTT	CASSLSIDGELFF
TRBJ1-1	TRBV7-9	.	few	TGTGCCAGCAGTTGGGACCTGAACACTGAAGCTTTCTTT	CASSWDLNTEAFF
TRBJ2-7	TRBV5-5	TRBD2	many	TGTGCCAGCAGCTTGGGTTCTAGCGGGAGCTACGAGCAGTACTTC	CASSLGSSGSYEQYF
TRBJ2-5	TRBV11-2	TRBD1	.	TGTGCCAGCAGCTCCTCGGACAGGGTCCAAGAGACCCAGTACTTC	CASSSSDRVQETQYF
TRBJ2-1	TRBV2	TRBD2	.	TGTGCCAGCAGTGAAGCGCTTTGGACTAGCGGTAGGGACAATGAGCAGTTCTTC	CASSEALWTSGRDNEQFF
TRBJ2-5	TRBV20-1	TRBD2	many	TGCAGTGCTAATCTGGGGGGGGACCAAGAGACCCAGTACTTC	CSANLGGDQETQYF
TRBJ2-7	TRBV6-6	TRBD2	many	TGTGCCAGCAGTTACTCTCCCCGGGAGGGCTACGAGCAGTACTTC	CASSYSPREGYEQYF
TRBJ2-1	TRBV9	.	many	TGTGCCAGCAGCCCCCCCGGGGCAGAATACAATGAGCAGTTCTTC	CASSPPGAEYNEQFF
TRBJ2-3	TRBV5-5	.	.	TGTGCCAGCAGCTTCGCAGCTAGCACAGATACGCAGTATTTT	CASSFAASTDTQYF
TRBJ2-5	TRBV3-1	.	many	TGTGCCAGCAGCCAAGGGACCCTCCGACAAGAGACCCAGTACTTC	CASSQGTLRQETQYF
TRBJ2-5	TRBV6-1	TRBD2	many	TGTGCCAGCGCTGGCGGGAGGGCGGAGACCCAGTACTTC	CASAGGRAETQYF
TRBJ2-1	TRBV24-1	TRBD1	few	TGTGCCACCAGTGATCGTGGACAGGTTCGACGAGATGAGCAGTTCTTC	CATSDRGQVRRDEQFF
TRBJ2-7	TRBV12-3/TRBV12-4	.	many	TGTGCCAGCAGGTCGACAGGACGTACCTACGAGCAGTACTTC	CASRSTGRTYEQYF
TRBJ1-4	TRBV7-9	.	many	TGTGCCAGCAGCCCGGGACGCCTGGGCGGTGAAAAACTGTTTTTT	CASSPGRLGGEKLFF
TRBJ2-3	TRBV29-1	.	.	TGCAGCGGTTTAAACTGGGACCGGAAACCTAGCACAGATACGCAGTATTTT	CSGLNWDRKPSTDTQYF
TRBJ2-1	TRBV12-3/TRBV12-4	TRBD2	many	TGTGCCAGCAGCAAAGGGACTAGCGGCGACAATGAGCAGTTCTTC	CASSKGTSGDNEQFF
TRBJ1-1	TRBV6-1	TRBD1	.	TGTGCCAGCAGTGAAATGACAGGGGGGAACACTGAAGCTTTCTTT	CASSEMTGGNTEAFF
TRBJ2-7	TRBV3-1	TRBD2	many	TGTGCCAGCAGCCAAGTGGCTAGCGGCTACGAGCAGTACTTC	CASSQVASGYEQYF
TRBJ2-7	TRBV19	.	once	TGTGCCAGTAGTAGAAACAGGGGAGGCAGCGAGCAGTACTTC	CASSRNRGGSEQYF
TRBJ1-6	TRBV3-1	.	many	TGTGCCAGCAGTCTTCTGCGTAATTCACCCCTCCACTTT	CASSLLRNSPLHF
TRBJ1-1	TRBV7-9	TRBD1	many	TGTGCCAGCAGCTTAGCGTTTGAGACAGGGGGCATGAACACTGAAGCTTTCTTT	CASSLAFETGGMNTEAFF
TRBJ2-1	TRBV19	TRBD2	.	TGTGCCAGTAGTGATCCCTTAGCGGGAGGGGGCTATGAGCAGTTCTTC	CASSDPLAGGGYEQFF
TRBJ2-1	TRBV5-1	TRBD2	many	TGCGCCAGCAGCTTGGATCGACTAGCGAGGAACAATGAGCAGTTCTTC	CASSLDRLARNNEQFF
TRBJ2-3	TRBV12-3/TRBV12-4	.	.	TGTGCCAGCAGTTTAGTGGGGGATGGAGATACGCAGTATTTT	CASSLVGDGDTQYF
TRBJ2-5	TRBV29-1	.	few	TGCAGCGTTGATTTGGGACGGATCCTTCGGGAGACCCAGTACTTC	CSVDLGRILRETQYF
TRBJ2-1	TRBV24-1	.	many	TGTGCCACCAGTGATTTGCACAGTCTCAATGAGCAGTTCTTC	CATSDLHSLNEQFF
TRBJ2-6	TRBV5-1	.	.	TGCGCCAGCAGCTTGGAGTATTCCGGGACCGGGGCCAACGTCCTGACTTTC	CASSLEYSGTGANVLTF
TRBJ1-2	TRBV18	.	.	TGTGCCAGCTCAAGGACCTCTGGCTACACCTTC	CASSRTSGYTF
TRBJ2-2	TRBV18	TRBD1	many	TGTGCCAGCAGCCCTGGACAGGGGAACACCGGGGAGCTGTTTTTT	CASSPGQGNTGELFF
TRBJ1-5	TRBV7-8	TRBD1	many	TGTGCCAGCAGCTTAGGACGGGACAGGGGCAATCAGCCCCAGCATTTT	CASSLGRDRGNQPQHF
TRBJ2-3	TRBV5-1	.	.	TGCGCCAGCAGAACCGACGTCACAGATACGCAGTATTTT	CASRTDVTDTQYF
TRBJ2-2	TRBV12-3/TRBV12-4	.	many	TGTGCCAGCACCCCATTTCCACACGCCCTCGGGGACACCGGGGAGCTGTTTTTT	CASTPFPHALGDTGELFF
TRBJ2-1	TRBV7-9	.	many	TGTGCCAGCAGCTTAATGGGGACTGTTTACAATGAGCAGTTCTTC	CASSLMGTVYNEQFF
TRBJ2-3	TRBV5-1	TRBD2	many	TGCGCCAGCAGGCCACTAGCGGGAGGAGAAGATACGCAGTATTTT	CASRPLAGGEDTQYF
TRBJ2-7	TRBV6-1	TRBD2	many	TGTGCCAGCAGTGCCCGTTTGGCGGGAGGACGGGGGCGCGAGCAGTACTTC	CASSARLAGGRGREQYF
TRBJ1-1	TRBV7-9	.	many	TGTGCCAGCAGCACAGGCTCGGGGGGCCTCACTGAAGCTTTCTTT	CASSTGSGGLTEAFF
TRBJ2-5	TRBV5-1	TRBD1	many	TGCGCCAGCAGTACCTTCGGGACAGGGCCACAAGAGACCCAGTACTTC	CASSTFGTGPQETQYF
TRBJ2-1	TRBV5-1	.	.	TGCGCCAGCAGTTCTCTGAGCGGGCCCCCCGGGGATGAGCAGTTCTTC	CASSSLSGPPGDEQFF
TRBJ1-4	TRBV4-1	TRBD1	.	TGCGCCAGCAGCCAGACAGGGACCAGGGAAAAACTGTTTTTT	CASSQTGTREKLFF
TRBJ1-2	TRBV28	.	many	TGTGCCAGCAGAATGGACACTAACTATGGCTACACCTTC	CASRMDTNYGYTF
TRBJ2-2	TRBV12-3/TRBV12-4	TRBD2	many	TGTGCCAGCAGTTTAGGTAGCGGGAGAGACACCGGGGAGCTGTTTTTT	CASSLGSGRDTGELFF
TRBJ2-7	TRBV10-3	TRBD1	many	TGTGCCATCAGAAACGTCGCCGGGACAGGGAAATACGAGCAGTACTTC	CAIRNVAGTGKYEQYF
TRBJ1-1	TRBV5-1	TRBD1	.	TGCGCCAGCACCCAGGGGGAGCTGGGCACTGAAGCTTTCTTT	CASTQGELGTEAFF
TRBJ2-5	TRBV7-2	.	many	TGTGCCAGCAGCTTGCCCTTAGGGCAAGTCGAGACCCAGTACTTC	CASSLPLGQVETQYF
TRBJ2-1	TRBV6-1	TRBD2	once	TGTGCCAGCAAACTAGCGGGAGGGCCCTCGGTTGATGAGCAGTTCTTC	CASKLAGGPSVDEQFF
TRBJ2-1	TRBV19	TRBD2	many	TGTGCCAGTAGTCCGGGACTAGCGGGAAGCCGGGAGCAGTTCTTC	CASSPGLAGSREQFF
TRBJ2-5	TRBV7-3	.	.	TGTGCCAGCAGCTTTCAAGGGAGTAGAGAGACCCAGTACTTC	CASSFQGSRETQYF
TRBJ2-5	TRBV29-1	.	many	TGCAGCGTTGAAGATCGAGGCCAGGGGTCCTTGTACTTC	CSVEDRGQGSLYF
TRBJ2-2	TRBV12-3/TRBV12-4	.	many	TGTGCCAGCAGTACGGACAGCTACACCGGGGAGCTGTTTTTT	CASSTDSYTGELFF
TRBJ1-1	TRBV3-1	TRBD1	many	TGTGCCAGCAGACAGGGGGAGGCGAACACTGAAGCTTTCTTT	CASRQGEANTEAFF
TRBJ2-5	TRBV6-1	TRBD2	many	TGTGCCAGCAGTCCCGGACTAGCGGGAGAATGGGAGACCCAGTACTTC	CASSPGLAGEWETQYF
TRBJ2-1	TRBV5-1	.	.	TGCGCCAGCAGCTCGGGGCCTACACCTGGGGATAATGAGCAGTTCTTC	CASSSGPTPGDNEQFF
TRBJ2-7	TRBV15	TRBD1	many	TGTGCCACCAGCCGGGACAGGGGATACGAGCAGTACTTC	CATSRDRGYEQYF
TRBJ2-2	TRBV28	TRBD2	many	TGTGCCAGCAGTTCCGAGGACTACCTCGGGAGGACGCACACCGGGGAGCTGTTTTTT	CASSSEDYLGRTHTGELFF
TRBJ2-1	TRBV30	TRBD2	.	TGTGCCTGGGGGGGGGGGATGGCGGGAGACAATGAGCAGTTCTTC	CAWGGGMAGDNEQFF